The T cell receptor (beta chain) described here comes from a study of graft-versus-host responses after intestinal transplantation. Turning to the study itself: Anti-thymocyte globulin induction was given to all recipients, followed by tacrolimus and steroids for two to four years.

For this clone: The antigen remains unidentified.

Assay used: immunoSEQ multiplex PCR; TCRdb lists only in-frame clones, some missing. The sample yields around 43,000 clones, roughly 90% seen once. Germline trimming cut 0 bases from V and 2 bases from J; bases unmatched to any gene: 9. Germline CDR1 and CDR2: LGHNA and YNFKEQ. This CDR3 comprises 17 residues. Study-wide points: The authors found GvH clones in recipient marrow, some appearing first in ileum or blood.

The sequence was collected from a human patient who received an intestinal transplant, so some T cells may come from the graft donor. Sequenced here: PBMCs, sampled 524 days after transplant. V gene TRBV4-2 combines with J gene TRBJ2-7, with TRBD1 identical over 8 bases. This chain's CDR3 is CASSQDGPDRATYEQYF. The CDR3 DNA sequence: TGTGCCAGCAGCCAAGATGGCCCGGACAGGGCCACCTACGAGCAGTACTTC.